The 27 T cell receptor beta chains below come from one sample, sequenced in a study of cytomegalovirus exposure and HLA in healthy donors. The PCR used 60 Vbeta and 13 Jbeta primers. Using immunoSEQ multiplex PCR, the repertoire was profiled, and TCRdb retains in-frame clones only, with some absent. The sample consists of 110,000 to 150,000 clones, 84% of them appearing once. The sample taken for sequencing was PBMCs. Receptor source: a boy aged 2 to 10 in good health and CMV-seronegative.

The J gene is TRBJ1-2, the V gene TRBV18; 12 bases are a match to TRBD1. Germline V gene data show CDR1 as KGHSH and CDR2 as LQKENI. The CDR3 loop spans 16 amino acids. J gave up 8 bases and V 3 bases, and 10 bases lay outside the gene matches. The CDR3 DNA reads as TGTGCCAGCTCACCTCCGGGACAGGGGGCTTTTACCGGCTACACCTTC. Translated: CASSPPGQGAFTGYTF. The variable domain in full, completed from reference TRBV18 and TRBJ1-2, reads NAGVMQNPRHLVRRRGQEARLRCSPMKGHSHVYWYRQLPEEGLKFMVYLQKENIIDESGMPKERFSAEFPKEGPSILRIQQVVRGDSAAYFCASSPPGQGAFTGYTFGSGTRLTVV.

This chain links TRBV5-1 with TRBJ1-4; D is uncertain. The germline V gene has CDR1 SGHRS and CDR2 YFSETQ. This CDR3 spans 13 amino acids. V lost 7 bases and J lost 7, with 14 bases in between. Here the CDR3 reads CASAATDSEKLFF. The CDR3 region has the DNA TGCGCCAGCGCGGCCACGGACTCTGAAAAACTGTTTTTT.

The J gene is TRBJ1-5, the V gene TRBV6-1; D remains ambiguous. Deletions cut 0 bases from V and 4 bases from J, with 13 bases between. Germline V gives CDR1 MNHNS, CDR2 SASEGT. This CDR3 is 16 amino acids long. The CDR3 protein is CASSEAVLAYNQPQHF. The CDR3, as DNA: TGTGCCAGCAGTGAAGCGGTTTTGGCTTATAATCAGCCCCAGCATTTT.

The chain recombines TRBV5-1 with TRBJ2-7; 9 bases map to TRBD1. V shed 3 bases, J shed 3 bases, and the junction held 22 bases outside the gene matches. This CDR3 region has 20 residues. Germline V gene sequence: CDR1 SGHRS, CDR2 YFSETQ. The CDR3 nucleotides read TGCGCCAGCAGCTCAGTTACCGGGACAGGGTCTCCAACCCCCTACTACGAGCAGTACTTC. Translated: CASSSVTGTGSPTPYYEQYF.

This clone was observed a single time. The chain uses TRBV7-8 and TRBJ1-6, with 8 positions matching TRBD1. The CDR3 has 16 residues. The V and J ends lost 4 bases and 1 base, in that order; junction bases with no gene match: 3. The germline V gene has CDR1 SGHVS and CDR2 FQNEAQ. The chain's CDR3 is CASSSTGGSYNSPLHF. The CDR3 region has the DNA TGTGCCAGCAGCTCTACAGGGGGATCCTATAATTCACCCCTCCACTTT.

This chain joins TRBV18 and TRBJ1-6, with TRBD1 identical over 7 bases. The length of the CDR3 is 13 residues. Germline-derived CDR1 and CDR2 are KGHSH and LQKENI. J lost 6 bases, V lost 7 bases, and 3 bases had no gene match. CDR3 sequence: CASLGQVNSPLHF. In DNA, the CDR3 is TGTGCCAGCTTAGGACAGGTTAATTCACCCCTCCACTTT.

The chain recombines TRBV5-6 with TRBJ2-5; TRBD1 is a possible D gene (5 bases). Trimming cost V 1 base and J 5 bases, with 12 bases left between them. CDR1 is SGHDT, CDR2 YYEEEE, per germline. The CDR3 extends over 14 amino acids. The CDR3 reads CASSLRQGSETQYF. The CDR3 nucleotides read TGTGCCAGCAGCTTGAGGCAGGGTAGCGAGACCCAGTACTTC.

The gene calls are TRBV6-5 and TRBJ2-7; maybe TRBD1 (5 bases). V lost 10 bases and J 5 bases, leaving 18 bases between the germline ends. Germline-derived CDR1 and CDR2 are MNHEY and SVGAGI. This CDR3 has 13 amino acids. Here the CDR3 reads CATQGPYGNEQYF. Here the CDR3 DNA reads TGTGCCACCCAGGGTCCTTATGGGAACGAGCAGTACTTC.

The gene calls are TRBV6-1 and TRBJ1-2, with D possibly TRBD1 on 6 matching bases. The length of the CDR3 is 14 residues. The V end was cut by 9 bases, the J end by 4 bases, with 18 bases between. Germline V gene lookup returns CDR1 MNHNS and CDR2 SASEGT. CDR3: CASKRAGEAYGYTF. CDR3 coding DNA: TGTGCCAGTAAGAGAGCAGGGGAAGCCTATGGCTACACCTTC.

The J gene is TRBJ1-3, the V gene TRBV5-5; weak D call: TRBD1 (6 bases). V gave up 5 bases and J gave up 5 bases, with 17 bases separating them. The CDR3 spans 15 residues. Germline assignment: CDR1 SGHKS and CDR2 YYEKEE (reference sequence). The CDR3, as DNA: TGTGCCAGCAGATCCGACAGGTCCCATCGAAACACCATATATTTT. Encoded protein: CASRSDRSHRNTIYF.

This clone occurred once. The CDR3 sequence is CASSEFTYNSPLHF. As DNA, the CDR3 is TGTGCCAGCAGTGAATTCACTTATAATTCACCCCTCCACTTT. The genes are TRBV6-4 and TRBJ1-6; D is uncertain. This CDR3 is built from 14 residues. In germline, CDR1 is MRHNA, CDR2 SNTAGT. V dropped 3 bases and J dropped 4 bases, with 7 bases sitting between them.

V is TRBV27 and J is TRBJ2-2; 8 bases are a match to TRBD1. The CDR3 loop spans 16 amino acids. J lost 4 bases, V lost 2 bases, and 6 bases had no gene match. Germline V lookup: CDR1 MNHEY, CDR2 SMNVEV (reference sequence). The CDR3 here is CASSLGYGQGTGELFF. The CDR3 DNA sequence: TGTGCCAGCAGTTTAGGATACGGACAGGGCACCGGGGAGCTGTTTTTT.

This rearrangement joins TRBV19 to TRBJ1-3; D is uncertain. This CDR3 contains 15 residues. V lost 3 bases to trimming and J lost 0 bases, with 9 bases between them. Germline CDR1 LNHDA, CDR2 SQIVND (reference sequence). CDR3 in DNA: TGTGCCAGTAGTATTTCGGGAAGCTCTGGAAACACCATATATTTT. Translation: CASSISGSSGNTIYF.

The gene calls are TRBV5-5 and TRBJ1-2; perhaps TRBD1 as D (6 bases). V was cut by 1 base and J by 5 bases, with 9 bases left in between. The CDR3 covers 13 residues. From germline, CDR1 is SGHKS and CDR2 YYEKEE (reference sequence). CDR3 nucleotides: TGTGCCAGCAGCTTGACAGGGCGGTATGGCTACACCTTC. Its protein is CASSLTGRYGYTF.

V is TRBV9 and J is TRBJ2-7; 8 positions agree with TRBD1. V dropped 2 bases and J dropped 2; count of bases not matched to a gene: 6. This CDR3 has 15 amino acids. The germline CDR1 and CDR2 sequences are SGDLS and YYNGEE. The CDR3 region has the DNA TGTGCCAGCAGCGTGTCCGGACAGGGTGCCTACGAGCAGTACTTC. This codes for CASSVSGQGAYEQYF.

The count of this clone is one. The chain has TRBV11-2 and TRBJ2-4, with TRBD2 as a possible D gene (5 bases). The CDR3 runs 14 residues. CDR1 SGHAT and CDR2 FQNNGV come from the germline V gene. V lost 3 bases to trimming and J lost 4 bases, with 10 bases between them. The CDR3 nucleotides are TGTGCCAGCAGCTTTTATGGCGGGAAAAACATTCAGTACTTC. Translating gives CASSFYGGKNIQYF.

The gene calls are TRBV19 and TRBJ2-2, with TRBD1 matching 12 bases. V was pared by 6 bases and J by 4 bases, with 15 bases of the junction left unmatched. CDR1 and CDR2 (germline): LNHDA, SQIVND (reference sequence). CDR3 size: 19 residues. The CDR3 reads CASSTLYGTGGAGTGELFF. Written as DNA, the CDR3 is TGTGCCAGTAGCACACTATATGGGACAGGGGGCGCGGGCACCGGGGAGCTGTTTTTT.

The rearrangement joins TRBV7-8 to TRBJ2-2; D might be TRBD2 (5 bases). This CDR3 has 17 amino acids. Germline V CDR1 and CDR2: SGHVS, FQNEAQ. V was shortened by 2 bases and J by 2 bases, with 15 bases between the two germline ends. CDR3 sequence reads: CASSLYKSGINTGELFF. The DNA of the CDR3 is TGTGCCAGCAGCTTATATAAGTCGGGGATCAACACCGGGGAGCTGTTTTTT. The full variable domain, with the rest looked up from reference TRBV7-8 and TRBJ2-2, is GAGVSQSPRYKVAKRGQDVALRCDPISGHVSLFWYQQALGQGPEFLTYFQNEAQLDKSGLPSDRFFAERPEGSVSTLKIQRTQQEDSAVYLCASSLYKSGINTGELFFGEGSRLTVL.

The genes are TRBV10-3 and TRBJ2-3; D may be TRBD2 (6 bases). V gave up 0 bases and J gave up 7 bases, with 14 bases separating them. This CDR3 comprises 15 residues. Germline V lookup: CDR1 ENHRY, CDR2 SYGVKD. DNA for the CDR3: TGTGCCATCAGTGAGTCACTATCCGGGGGAAATACGCAGTATTTT. It codes for CAISESLSGGNTQYF.

Only a few counts were recorded for this clone. The V call is TRBV6-5, the J call TRBJ2-5; TRBD2 might be the D (6 bases). This CDR3 is 14 amino acids long. The germline gives CDR1 MNHEY, CDR2 SVGAGI. Deletions cut 5 bases from V and 9 bases from J, with 19 bases between. This chain's CDR3 is CASSPGPIPGAQYF. The DNA of the CDR3 is TGTGCCAGCAGTCCGGGACCTATACCGGGGGCCCAGTACTTC.

J is TRBJ1-2 and V is TRBV9; the match to TRBD1 covers 10 bases. The length of the CDR3 is 15 residues. Germline V gene data show CDR1 as SGDLS and CDR2 as YYNGEE. V was clipped by 2 bases and J by 4 bases; unmatched bases: 5. The CDR3 here is CASSVDRGRLYGYTF. The CDR3 DNA follows: TGTGCCAGCAGCGTTGACAGGGGGCGTCTCTATGGCTACACCTTC. Variable domain in full (rest from reference TRBV9 and TRBJ1-2): DSGVTQTPKHLITATGQRVTLRCSPRSGDLSVYWYQQSLDQGLQFLIQYYNGEERAKGNILERFSAQQFPDLHSELNLSSLELGDSALYFCASSVDRGRLYGYTFGSGTRLTVV.

DNA of the CDR3: TGCGCCAGCAGCTTTACACTAGCGGGAGGACAAAAAACGAATGAGCAGTTCTTC. It encodes CASSFTLAGGQKTNEQFF. The chain employs TRBV5-1 and TRBJ2-1, with 12 nucleotides matching TRBD2. This CDR3 spans 18 amino acids. V lost 2 bases and J lost 7; bases outside the gene matches: 13. Germline V gene data show CDR1 as SGHRS and CDR2 as YFSETQ. Looking up the rest from reference TRBV5-1 and TRBJ2-1 gives the full variable domain: KAGVTQTPRYLIKTRGQQVTLSCSPISGHRSVSWYQQTPGQGLQFLFEYFSETQRNKGNFPGRFSGRQFSNSRSEMNVSTLELGDSALYLCASSFTLAGGQKTNEQFFGPGTRLTVL.

This CDR3 is CASSLAGQGARAYGYTF. The CDR3 nucleotides are TGTGCCAGCAGCTTAGCGGGACAGGGGGCACGGGCCTATGGCTACACCTTC. V is TRBV7-2 and J is TRBJ1-2; 12 bases match TRBD1. Germline values: CDR1 SGHTA, CDR2 FQGNSA. CDR3 length: 17 residues. Unmatched junction bases numbered 6, after V lost 0 bases and J lost 4 bases.

The V gene is TRBV5-5, the J gene TRBJ2-5; a possible D gene is TRBD2 (6 bases). Germline-derived CDR1 and CDR2 are SGHKS and YYEKEE (reference sequence). The CDR3 is 13 amino acids. The V gene lost 1 base and the J gene lost 4 bases, with 8 bases spanning the gap. The CDR3 protein is CASSLPGRETQYF. The CDR3 region has the DNA TGTGCCAGCAGCTTGCCCGGGAGAGAGACCCAGTACTTC.

V is TRBV5-8 and J is TRBJ1-1, with TRBD1 identical over 8 bases. Losses at the gene ends were 1 base for V and 8 bases for J; bases not matched to a gene: 1. CDR3 length: 12 amino acids. The germline V gene has CDR1 SGHTS and CDR2 YDEGEE. CDR3 in amino acids: CASSLQGAEAFF. The CDR3 region has the DNA TGTGCCAGCAGCTTGCAGGGGGCAGAAGCTTTCTTT.

This chain uses TRBV9 with TRBJ2-1, with D hard to call. CDR3 size: 14 residues. The germline V gene encodes CDR1 SGDLS and CDR2 YYNGEE. Trimming took off 2 bases at V and 4 bases at J, with 10 bases between the two ends. The DNA for the CDR3 is TGTGCCAGCAGCGTGGGCAGCCTATACAATGAGCAGTTCTTC. Amino acid sequence: CASSVGSLYNEQFF.

This sequence joins TRBV4-1 and TRBJ2-1; weak D call: TRBD2 (6 bases). V was shortened by 3 bases and J by 0 bases, with 12 bases between the two germline ends. CDR3 length equals 16 residues. Germline V gene sequence: CDR1 MGHRA, CDR2 YSYEKL. CDR3 nucleotide sequence: TGCGCCAGCAGCCACTCCCGGGGGAGCTCCTACAATGAGCAGTTCTTC. It translates to CASSHSRGSSYNEQFF.